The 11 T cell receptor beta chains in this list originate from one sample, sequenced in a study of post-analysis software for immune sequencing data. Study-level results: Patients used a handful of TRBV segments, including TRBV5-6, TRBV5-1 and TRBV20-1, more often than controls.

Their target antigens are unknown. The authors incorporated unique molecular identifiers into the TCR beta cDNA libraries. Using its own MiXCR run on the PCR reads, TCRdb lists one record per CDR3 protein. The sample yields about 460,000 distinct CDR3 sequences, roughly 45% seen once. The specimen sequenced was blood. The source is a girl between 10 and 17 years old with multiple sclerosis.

Written as DNA, the CDR3 is TGTGCCAGCAGTTTATCCCGGACTAGTCGGAACATTCAGTACTTC. This gives the protein CASSLSRTSRNIQYF. The rearrangement links TRBV27 to TRBJ2-4; 7 nucleotides match TRBD2. Trimming removed 0 bases from V and 7 bases from J; junction bases left unmatched: 6. The CDR3 is 15 amino acids. Germline assignment: CDR1 MNHEY and CDR2 SMNVEV (reference sequence).

DNA for the CDR3: TGCAGTGCTAGGTCGCTAGCGGGAGTAGATAATGAGCAGTTCTTC. Its protein product is CSARSLAGVDNEQFF. This chain connects TRBV20-1 to TRBJ2-1; the match to TRBD2 covers 10 bases. The length of the CDR3 is 15 residues. The germline V gene encodes CDR1 DFQATT and CDR2 SNEGSKA (reference sequence). The V gene end was trimmed by 3 bases and the J gene end by 7 bases; junction bases not matched to a gene: 9.

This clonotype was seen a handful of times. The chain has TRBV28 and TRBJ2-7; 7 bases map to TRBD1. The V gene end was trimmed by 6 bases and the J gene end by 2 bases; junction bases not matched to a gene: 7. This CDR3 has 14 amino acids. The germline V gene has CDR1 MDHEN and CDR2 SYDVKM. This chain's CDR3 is CASRSGTETYEQYF. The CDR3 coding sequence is TGTGCCAGCAGGTCCGGGACAGAGACCTACGAGCAGTACTTC.

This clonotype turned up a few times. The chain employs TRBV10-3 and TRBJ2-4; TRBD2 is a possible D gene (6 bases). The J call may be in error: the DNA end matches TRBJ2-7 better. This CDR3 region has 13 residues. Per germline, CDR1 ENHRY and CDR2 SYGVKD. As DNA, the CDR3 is TGTGCCATCAGTGTGGAGGGAACACACGAGCAGTACTTC. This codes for CAISVEGTHEQYF.

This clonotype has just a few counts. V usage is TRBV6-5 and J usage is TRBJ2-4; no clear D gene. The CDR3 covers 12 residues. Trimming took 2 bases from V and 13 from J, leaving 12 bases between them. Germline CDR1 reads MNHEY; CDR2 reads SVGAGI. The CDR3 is CASSYQGGRQYF. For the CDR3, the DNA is TGTGCCAGCAGTTACCAAGGTGGGCGGCAGTACTTC.

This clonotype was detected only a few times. DNA for the CDR3: TGTGCCAGCAGCGTAAGTGCTAGCACCCTCTACGAGCAGTACTTC. Translating gives CASSVSASTLYEQYF. The chain recombines TRBV9 with TRBJ2-7, with D possibly TRBD2 on 5 matching bases. CDR1 SGDLS and CDR2 YYNGEE come from the germline V gene. V was clipped by 1 base and J by 3 bases, with 14 bases between them. The CDR3 sequence is 15 residues long.

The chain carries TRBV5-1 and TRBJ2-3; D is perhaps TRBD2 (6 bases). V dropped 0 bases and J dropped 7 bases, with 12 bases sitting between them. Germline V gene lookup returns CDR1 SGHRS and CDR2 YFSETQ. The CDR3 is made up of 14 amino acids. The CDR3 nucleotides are TGCGCCAGCAGCTTGGATACGGGAGATTATACGCAGTATTTT. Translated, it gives CASSLDTGDYTQYF.

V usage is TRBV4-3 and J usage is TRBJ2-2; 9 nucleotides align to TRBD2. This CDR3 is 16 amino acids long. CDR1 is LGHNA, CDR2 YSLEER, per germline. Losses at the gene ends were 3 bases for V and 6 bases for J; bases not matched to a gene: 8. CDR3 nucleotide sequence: TGCGCCAGCAGCCACTCCGGGACTAGCATCTCCGGGGAGCTGTTTTTT. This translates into CASSHSGTSISGELFF.

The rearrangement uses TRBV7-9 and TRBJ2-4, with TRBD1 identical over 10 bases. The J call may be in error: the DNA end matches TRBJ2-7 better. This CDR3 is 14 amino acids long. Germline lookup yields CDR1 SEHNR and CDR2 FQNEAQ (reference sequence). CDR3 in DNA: TGTGCCAGCAGCTTCGGACAGGGGGTCGACGAGCAGTACTTC. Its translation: CASSFGQGVDEQYF.

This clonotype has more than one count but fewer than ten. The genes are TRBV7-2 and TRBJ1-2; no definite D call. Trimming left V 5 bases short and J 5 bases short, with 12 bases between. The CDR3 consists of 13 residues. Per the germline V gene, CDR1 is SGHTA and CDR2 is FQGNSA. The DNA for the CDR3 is TGTGCCAGCAGCCCGTCGGTCATATATGGCTACACCTTC. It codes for CASSPSVIYGYTF.

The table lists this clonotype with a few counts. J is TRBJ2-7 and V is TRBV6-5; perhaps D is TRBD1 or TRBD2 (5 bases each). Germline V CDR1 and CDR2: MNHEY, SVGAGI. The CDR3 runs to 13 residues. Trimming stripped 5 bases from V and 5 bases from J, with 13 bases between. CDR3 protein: CASSPGRGDEQYF. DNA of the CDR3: TGTGCCAGCAGTCCTGGAAGGGGAGACGAGCAGTACTTC.